The 5 T cell receptor beta chains below come from one sample, sequenced in a study of T-cell memory formation after mild COVID-19. TCRdb re-derived calls from the 5' RACE reads in MiXCR, one entry per CDR3 protein. The sample consists of around 100,000 distinct CDR3 sequences, around 10% of them appearing once. Sequenced material: PBMCs or a T cell subset sorted from them (not recorded which). The source is a man between 18 and 29 years old who had mild COVID-19 (a few samples of this study predate the infection). Cell type and time point are not known.

This clonotype came up a few times. This chain uses TRBV6-6 with TRBJ1-2; D is perhaps TRBD1 (6 bases). The CDR3 runs 16 residues. The germline V gene encodes CDR1 MNHNY and CDR2 SVGAGI (reference sequence). With 2 bases removed from V and 3 bases from J, the gap between germline ends came to 16 bases. In nucleotides, the CDR3 is TGTGCCAGCAGTTACGTGACCGACAGGAGGGACTATGGCTACACCTTC. Translating gives CASSYVTDRRDYGYTF.

The CDR3 DNA is TGTGCCAGCAGTTGGGGACAGGGTTTATCTGGAAACACCATATATTTT. It translates to CASSWGQGLSGNTIYF. The chain carries TRBV6-5 and TRBJ1-3, with 9 bases aligning to TRBD1. The CDR3 totals 16 residues. Germline loops: CDR1 MNHEY, CDR2 SVGAGI. Losses at the gene ends were 4 bases for V and 1 base for J; bases not matched to a gene: 5.

This clonotype was counted only a few times. The V gene is TRBV6-2 or TRBV6-3, the J gene TRBJ1-2, with D possibly matching TRBD1 (5 bases). The germline gives CDR1 MNHEY, CDR2 SVGEGT. V gave up 0 bases and J gave up 4 bases, with 6 bases separating them. CDR3 length: 13 amino acids. This CDR3 is CASSYSRGYGYTF. The CDR3 nucleotides read TGTGCCAGCAGTTACTCGAGGGGCTATGGCTACACCTTC.

In its sample, this clonotype was seen a few times. The chain has TRBV3-1 and TRBJ2-2, with TRBD2 matching 11 bases. Looked up from germline, CDR1 is LGHDT and CDR2 is YNNKEL (reference sequence). J was trimmed by 3 bases and V by 3 bases; bases with no gene match: 3. The CDR3 spans 16 residues. The CDR3 is CASSHLAGGYTGELFF. In DNA, the CDR3 is TGTGCCAGCAGCCATCTAGCGGGGGGCTACACCGGGGAGCTGTTTTTT.

The chain carries TRBV4-1 and TRBJ2-5; 11 positions agree with TRBD2. There are 14 residues in the CDR3. With V trimmed by 3 bases and J by 3 bases, 0 bases remained unmatched. Per the germline V gene, CDR1 is MGHRA and CDR2 is YSYEKL. CDR3 bases: TGCGCCAGCAGCCAGACTAGCGGGGAAGAGACCCAGTACTTC. The encoded protein is CASSQTSGEETQYF.